This TCR beta chain was documented in a study of blood T cell repertoires in COVID-19 (dated by TCRdb to 2018 to 2020). In the study overall: Collaborator samples came from the United States, Italy and Spain and covered acute and convalescent phases of COVID-19. The prospective study material was composed of cDNA or gDNA derived from T cells, B-cell-depleted T cells, or PBMCs. Subjects who had been exposed to COVID-19, were actively infected with it, or had recovered from it provided the deeply sampled blood TCRbeta repertoires that made up the dataset. The repertoires were made available in a free public database intended to serve as a resource for research on the immune response to SARS-CoV-2. Samples came from the ongoing ImmuneRACE study (first 160 participants) plus 1,254 subjects from 6 global collaborators. The sample metadata nearly always contained a de-identified subject ID, COVID-19 status, age in years and sex. HLA class I and class II types, where available, came from metadata supplied by the sample provider rather than from assay-based typing. Overall study results and their limits: The quantity of clinical and demographic metadata differed by source and by participant and was supplied without curation.

Participants in the prospective study were aged roughly 18 to 95 years, lived in over 20 United States geographic areas, and enrolled through a virtual design. Cohort assignment in the prospective study relied on participant-reported clinical history from a screening survey and a study questionnaire. In the prospective study, whole blood, serum and a nasopharyngeal or oropharyngeal swab were collected from each participant by mobile phlebotomists. Additional blood draws and questionnaires over an approximately 2-month period could optionally be provided by prospective study participants. Blood samples from the prospective study were shipped frozen or at room temperature prior to DNA extraction. Comment on this clone: Its antigen target is currently unknown. Per-base qualities were not stored, and no clone one base away is much larger.

CDR3 length: 15 amino acids, cysteine to phenylalanine. The CDR3 DNA has 45 bases and is translated from base 1. Relative to germline, V is 3 bases shorter and J is 7 bases shorter, with 15 bases between their ends. The germline V gene specifies KGHDR as CDR1 and SFDVKD as CDR2. TCRbeta CDR3 regions were amplified from genomic DNA using the immunoSEQ Assay, a bias-controlled multiplex PCR. The original pipeline was this. Nucleated cell counts per sample were estimated from amplification of reference gene primers within the assay. To quantify the absolute abundance of each unique TCRbeta CDR3 rearrangement, sequence reads were collapsed and filtered. For each sample, productive Simpson clonality was calculated as the square root of Simpson's diversity index across productive rearrangements. TCRdb's version of the immuneACCESS table is confined to in-frame rearrangements and falls short of the full clone set. An unresolved V gene accounts for under half of the shortfall where checked; the remainder is of unknown origin. The D gene and trimming were derived from the DNA, and the V and J assignments and clone size from that table. Across this sample there are roughly 250,000 clones, with approximately 89% seen only once. 1.2% of the sample is held by the ten biggest clonotypes.

The V and J segments used are TRBV24-1 and TRBJ2-1; a weak D assignment points to TRBD1 (5 bases agree). The origin of this receptor is a middle-aged woman with acute COVID-19. Sample: PBMCs or T cells enriched from blood (not recorded which). The sequenced DNA: TGTGCCACCAGTGATCCCCAGGACATGGGGAATGAGCAGTTCTTC. Its translation is CATSDPQDMGNEQFF.